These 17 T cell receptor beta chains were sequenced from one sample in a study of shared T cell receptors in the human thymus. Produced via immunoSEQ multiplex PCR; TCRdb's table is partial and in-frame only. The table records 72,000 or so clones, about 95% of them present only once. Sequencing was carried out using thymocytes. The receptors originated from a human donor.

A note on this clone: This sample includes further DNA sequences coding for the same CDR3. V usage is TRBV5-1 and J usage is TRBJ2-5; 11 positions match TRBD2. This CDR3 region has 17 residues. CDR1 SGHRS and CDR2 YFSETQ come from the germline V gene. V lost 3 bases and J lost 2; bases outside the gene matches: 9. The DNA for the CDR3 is TGCGCCAGCAGCTCCCGAACTAGCGGGGGCGGTCAAGAGACCCAGTACTTC. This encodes CASSSRTSGGGQETQYF.

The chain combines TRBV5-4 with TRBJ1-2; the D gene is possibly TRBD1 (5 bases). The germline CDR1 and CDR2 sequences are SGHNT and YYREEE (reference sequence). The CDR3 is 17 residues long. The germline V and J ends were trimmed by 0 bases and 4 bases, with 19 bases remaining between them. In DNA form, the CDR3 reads TGTGCCAGCAGCTTGGACAGTACGGCAGGGAAGTTCTATGGCTACACCTTC. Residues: CASSLDSTAGKFYGYTF.

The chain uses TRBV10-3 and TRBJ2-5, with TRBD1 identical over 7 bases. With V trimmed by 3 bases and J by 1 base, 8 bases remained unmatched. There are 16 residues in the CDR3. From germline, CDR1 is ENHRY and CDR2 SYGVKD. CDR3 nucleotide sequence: TGTGCCATCAGTGAAAATGGGGGACAGCCCCAAGAGACCCAGTACTTC. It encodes CAISENGGQPQETQYF.

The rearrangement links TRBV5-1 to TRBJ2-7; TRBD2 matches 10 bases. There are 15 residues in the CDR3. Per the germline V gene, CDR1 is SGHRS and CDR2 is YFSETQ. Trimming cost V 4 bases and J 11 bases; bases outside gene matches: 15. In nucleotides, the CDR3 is TGCGCCAGCAGCGGACCGGGACTAGCGATGTTTGGGAAGTACTTC. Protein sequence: CASSGPGLAMFGKYF.

The CDR3, as DNA: TGTGCCAGCAGTTTAGTTTTCCAAGACCATAGGGTTACCCCCCTCCACTTT. Amino acid sequence: CASSLVFQDHRVTPLHF. The J gene is TRBJ1-6, the V gene TRBV28; D gene uncertain. The ends were cut back, 2 bases at V and 13 bases at J, with 24 bases in the middle. The CDR3 is made up of 17 amino acids. CDR1 is MDHEN, CDR2 SYDVKM, per germline.

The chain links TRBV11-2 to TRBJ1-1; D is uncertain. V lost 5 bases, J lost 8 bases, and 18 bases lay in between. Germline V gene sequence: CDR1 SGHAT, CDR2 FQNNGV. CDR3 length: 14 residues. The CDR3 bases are TGTGCCAGCAGCCTCGTAGAAGAGGACTCAGAAGCTTTCTTT. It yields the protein CASSLVEEDSEAFF.

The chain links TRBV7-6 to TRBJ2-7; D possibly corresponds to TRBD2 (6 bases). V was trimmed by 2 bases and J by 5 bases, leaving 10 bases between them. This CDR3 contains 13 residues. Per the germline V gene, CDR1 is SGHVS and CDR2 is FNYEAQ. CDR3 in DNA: TGTGCCAGCAGCTTATGGCGGGGCCACGAGCAGTACTTC. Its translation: CASSLWRGHEQYF.

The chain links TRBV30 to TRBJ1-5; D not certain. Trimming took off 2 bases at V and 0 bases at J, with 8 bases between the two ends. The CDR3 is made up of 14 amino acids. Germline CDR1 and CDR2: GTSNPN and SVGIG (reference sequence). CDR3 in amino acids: CAWSRSHSNQPQHF. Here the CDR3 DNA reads TGTGCCTGGAGTCGGTCTCATAGCAATCAGCCCCAGCATTTT.

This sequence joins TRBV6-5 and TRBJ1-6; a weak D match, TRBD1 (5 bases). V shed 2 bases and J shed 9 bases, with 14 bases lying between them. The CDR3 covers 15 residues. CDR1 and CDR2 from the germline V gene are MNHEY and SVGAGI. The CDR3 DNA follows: TGTGCCAGCAGTTACCCCCCCAGTGGGGGTTCACCCCTCCACTTT. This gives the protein CASSYPPSGGSPLHF.

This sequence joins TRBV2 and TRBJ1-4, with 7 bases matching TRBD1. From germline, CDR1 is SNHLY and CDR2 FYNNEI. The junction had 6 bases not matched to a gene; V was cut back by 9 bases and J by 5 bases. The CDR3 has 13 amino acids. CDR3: CASTGQPNEKLFF. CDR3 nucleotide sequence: TGTGCCAGTACGGGACAGCCAAATGAAAAACTGTTTTTT.

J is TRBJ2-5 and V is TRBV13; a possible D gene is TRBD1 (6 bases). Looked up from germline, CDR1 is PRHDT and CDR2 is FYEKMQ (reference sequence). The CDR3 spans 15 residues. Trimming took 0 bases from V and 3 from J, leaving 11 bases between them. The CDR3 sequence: CASSLGSWTEETQYF. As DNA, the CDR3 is TGTGCCAGCAGCTTAGGGAGCTGGACAGAAGAGACCCAGTACTTC.

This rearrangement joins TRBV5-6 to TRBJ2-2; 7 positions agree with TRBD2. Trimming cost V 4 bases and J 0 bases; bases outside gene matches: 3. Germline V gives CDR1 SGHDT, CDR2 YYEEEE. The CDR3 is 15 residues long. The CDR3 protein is CASSPGLANTGELFF. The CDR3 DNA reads TGTGCCAGCAGCCCCGGACTAGCGAACACCGGGGAGCTGTTTTTT.

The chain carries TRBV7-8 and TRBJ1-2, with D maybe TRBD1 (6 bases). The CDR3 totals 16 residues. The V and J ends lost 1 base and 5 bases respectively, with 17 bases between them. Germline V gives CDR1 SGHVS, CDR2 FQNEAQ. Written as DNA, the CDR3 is TGTGCCAGCAGCTTAGGTTGGTGGACAGCGGGGTATGGCTACACCTTC. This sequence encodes CASSLGWWTAGYGYTF.

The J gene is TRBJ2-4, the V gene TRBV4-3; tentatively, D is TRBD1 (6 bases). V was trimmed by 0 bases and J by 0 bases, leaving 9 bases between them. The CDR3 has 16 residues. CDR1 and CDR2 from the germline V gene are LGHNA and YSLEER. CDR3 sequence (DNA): TGCGCCAGCAGCCAAGAGCGACAGGTAGCCAAAAACATTCAGTACTTC. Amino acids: CASSQERQVAKNIQYF.

The CDR3 DNA reads as TGCGCCAGCAGCCAGCACACAGGGGGTGCGCTGTACGAGCAGTACTTC. This sequence encodes CASSQHTGGALYEQYF. V and J are TRBV4-1 and TRBJ2-7, with 8 bases aligning to TRBD1. The CDR3 loop spans 16 amino acids. CDR1 is MGHRA, CDR2 YSYEKL, per germline. With V trimmed by 3 bases and J by 4 bases, 11 bases remained unmatched.

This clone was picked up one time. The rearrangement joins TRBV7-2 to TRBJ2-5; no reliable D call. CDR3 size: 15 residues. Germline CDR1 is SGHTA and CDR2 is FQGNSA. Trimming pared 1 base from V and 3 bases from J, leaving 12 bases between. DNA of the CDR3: TGTGCCAGCAGCTTAGGGGCGGTCATAGAAGAGACCCAGTACTTC. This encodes CASSLGAVIEETQYF.

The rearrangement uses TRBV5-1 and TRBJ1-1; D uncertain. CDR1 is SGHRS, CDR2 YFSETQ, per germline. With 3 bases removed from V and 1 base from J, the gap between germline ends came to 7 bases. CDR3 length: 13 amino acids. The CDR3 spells CASSWWENTEAFF. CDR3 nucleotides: TGCGCCAGCAGCTGGTGGGAGAACACTGAAGCTTTCTTT.